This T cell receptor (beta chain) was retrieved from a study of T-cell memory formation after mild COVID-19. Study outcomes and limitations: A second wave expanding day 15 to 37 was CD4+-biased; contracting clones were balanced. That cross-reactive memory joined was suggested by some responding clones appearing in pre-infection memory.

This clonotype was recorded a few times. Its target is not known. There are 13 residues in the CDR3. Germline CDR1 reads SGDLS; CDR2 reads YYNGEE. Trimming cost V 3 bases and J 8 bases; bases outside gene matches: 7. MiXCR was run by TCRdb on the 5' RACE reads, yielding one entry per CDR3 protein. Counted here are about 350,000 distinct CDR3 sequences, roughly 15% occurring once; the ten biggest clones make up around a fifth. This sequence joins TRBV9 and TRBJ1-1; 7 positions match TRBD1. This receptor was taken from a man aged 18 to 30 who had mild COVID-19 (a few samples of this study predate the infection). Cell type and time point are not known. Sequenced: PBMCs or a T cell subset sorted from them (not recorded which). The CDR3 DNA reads TGTGCCAGCAGCGAACTAACAGGGGCGGAAGCTTTCTTT. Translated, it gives CASSELTGAEAFF.